The source of this T cell receptor beta chain is a study of PD-1 blockade in classical Hodgkin lymphoma. Study-level points and caveats: It was CD4+ TCR diversity, not CD8+, that rose significantly by C4D1. Newly diagnosed and completely responding patients shared comparable baseline diversity.

Brentuximab vedotin exposure varied among the patients, all of whom had relapsed after autologous stem cell transplantation. Comment on this clone: Its antigen is not known.

The CDR3 has 16 amino acids. Looked up from germline, CDR1 is SGHNT and CDR2 is YENEEA. V lost 5 bases and J 0 bases, leaving 13 bases between the germline ends. The assay was immunoSEQ multiplex PCR, and TCRdb's table has in-frame clones only and misses some. The table has about 46,000 clones, 60% to 85% seen once. The sample in question was peripheral blood mononuclear cells (PBMCs), obtained before the second cycle of nivolumab. The chain combines TRBV11-3 with TRBJ2-2; D not resolved. The TCR sequence derives from a human donor with classical Hodgkin lymphoma. The CDR3 region has the DNA TGTGCCAGCAGCCCCTGGACGGATACGAACACCGGGGAGCTGTTTTTT. Translated, it gives CASSPWTDTNTGELFF.